This T cell receptor beta chain originates from a study of blood T cell repertoires in COVID-19. Study background: Sources were T cells, B-cell-depleted T cells, or PBMCs; the material itself was cDNA or gDNA.

Germline CDR1 SQVTM, CDR2 ANQGSEA. The CDR3 is 15 residues long. The V gene end was trimmed by 6 bases and the J gene end by 8 bases; junction bases not matched to a gene: 11. Profiled with immunoSEQ multiplex PCR; TCRdb holds only in-frame clones, not every one. Of a few hundred thousand clones in the sample, about 88% are singletons; the top ten hold 1.4%. The study recruited people aged about 18 to 90 years across around 24 US areas. Cohort placement rested on clinical history that participants reported themselves. This TCR was sampled from a woman aged 18 to 35 who had been exposed to COVID-19. This chain links TRBV29-1 with TRBJ2-1, with 12 bases aligning to TRBD1. Sequences were obtained from PBMCs or T cells enriched from blood (not recorded which). CDR3 sequence (DNA): TGCAGCGTCGTTTTTACCGGGACAGGGGGCTATGAGCAGTTCTTC. Translating gives CSVVFTGTGGYEQFF.